The 5 T cell receptor beta chains listed next were all sequenced from one sample in a study of blood T cells in healthy people across ages. Next came a second PCR, run for about 6 to 12 cycles, which used a sample-barcoded 5' primer along with a J-beta primer mix. TCRdb called the 5' RACE reads again in MiXCR, with one record for every CDR3 protein. The sample records approximately 1.5 million distinct CDR3 sequences, roughly 32% being singletons. Input material: blood. The receptors were gathered from a woman in her 30s in good health.

This chain joins TRBV7-7 and TRBJ2-1, with 9 bases that match TRBD2. The length of the CDR3 is 16 residues. V shed 1 base, J shed 8 bases, and the junction held 9 bases outside the gene matches. Germline V CDR1 and CDR2: SSHAT, FNYEAQ (reference sequence). This CDR3 reads CASSLGSSGSWDEQFF. DNA for the CDR3: TGTGCCAGCAGCTTAGGGAGTAGCGGGAGCTGGGATGAGCAGTTCTTC.

This clonotype was seen ten or more times. V is TRBV4-1 and J is TRBJ2-5; no clear D. V shed 1 base and J shed 5 bases, with 5 bases lying between them. Germline assignment: CDR1 MGHRA and CDR2 YSYEKL. The CDR3 contains 12 residues. The CDR3 bases are TGCGCCAGCAGCCAAGGTCTCGAGACCCAGTACTTC. Its protein product is CASSQGLETQYF.

This clonotype was seen more than once but under ten times. This sequence joins TRBV15 and TRBJ2-1; TRBD1 agrees at 7 bases. This CDR3 contains 12 residues. J was trimmed by 15 bases and V by 0 bases; bases with no gene match: 5. Germline V CDR1 and CDR2: LNHNV, YYDKDF (reference sequence). The CDR3 DNA sequence: TGTGCCACCAGCAGAGACCAGGGGGTTGGGTTCTTC. Translation gives CATSRDQGVGFF.

The V call is TRBV29-1, the J call TRBJ2-1; D is unclear. The CDR3 has 12 residues. The germline gives CDR1 SQVTM, CDR2 ANQGSEA. Trimming stripped 5 bases from V and 7 bases from J, with 12 bases between. This CDR3 is CSVLRGKNEQFF. In DNA form, the CDR3 reads TGCAGCGTTCTGCGTGGAAAGAATGAGCAGTTCTTC.

This clonotype has just a few counts. The chain uses TRBV2 and TRBJ2-2, with D unresolved. The germline V and J ends were trimmed by 2 bases and 1 base, with 8 bases remaining between them. Germline V CDR1 and CDR2: SNHLY, FYNNEI. CDR3 size: 15 residues. CDR3 sequence (DNA): TGTGCCAGCAGTGAATTTTACAGGAACACCGGGGAGCTGTTTTTT. This sequence encodes CASSEFYRNTGELFF.